This T cell receptor (beta chain) was profiled in a study of T cell responses to AZD1222 COVID-19 vaccine. CDR1 is SGDLS, CDR2 YYNGEE, per germline. V gave up 3 bases and J gave up 2 bases; unmatched junction bases: 2. CDR3 length equals 15 residues. In the case of this clone: What it binds is not known.

The study, taken as a whole, reports: Repertoire collection took place solely once the T cell response had peaked.

Libraries were prepared by immunoSEQ multiplex PCR; TCRdb keeps only in-frame clonotypes and omits some of them. This table holds around 250,000 clones, 90% to 95% found once. The source was peripheral blood, collected on day 0 of AZD1222 vaccination. The TCR originated in an adult in good health. The V and J genes are TRBV9 and TRBJ2-3; TRBD2 aligns across 11 bases. The CDR3 loop is CASSATSGTTDTQYF. CDR3 sequence (DNA): TGTGCCAGCAGCGCGACTAGCGGGACCACAGATACGCAGTATTTT.